These 28 T cell receptor beta chains were sequenced from one sample in a study of blood T cell repertoires in COVID-19. Libraries were prepared by immunoSEQ multiplex PCR; TCRdb keeps only in-frame clonotypes and omits some of them. The sample records approximately 260,000 clones, 86% being singletons. The sample comprised peripheral blood. The origin of the receptors is a man between 18 and 29 years old with active or convalescent COVID-19.

The chain combines TRBV6-5 with TRBJ1-3, with a tentative D call TRBD1 (5 bases). V was cut by 8 bases and J by 3 bases, with 17 bases left in between. This CDR3 spans 15 amino acids. Looked up from germline, CDR1 is MNHEY and CDR2 is SVGAGI. The CDR3 nucleotides read TGTGCCAGCGCCCCTTTGGGGCAGGATGGAAACACCATATATTTT. Encoded protein: CASAPLGQDGNTIYF.

The chain carries TRBV4-1 and TRBJ2-7; D is perhaps TRBD2 (6 bases). The length of the CDR3 is 15 residues. The germline V gene has CDR1 MGHRA and CDR2 YSYEKL. The V gene lost 1 base and the J gene lost 0 bases, with 10 bases spanning the gap. CDR3 amino acids: CASSQVSGSSYEQYF. CDR3 coding DNA: TGCGCCAGCAGCCAAGTTAGCGGTAGCTCCTACGAGCAGTACTTC.

The chain uses TRBV12-3 or TRBV12-4 and TRBJ1-5; D is unclear. Deletions cut 5 bases from V and 4 bases from J, with 9 bases between. CDR3 length: 13 amino acids. The CDR3 bases are TGTGCCAGCAGTGGACTGGTAAATCAGCCCCAGCATTTT. Amino acid sequence: CASSGLVNQPQHF.

This clone was seen a single time. One end of the junction varies from germline; a read error may be responsible. The V and J genes are TRBV4-3 and TRBJ1-3, with D possibly TRBD1 on 5 matching bases. The CDR3 is 16 amino acids. CDR1 LGHNA and CDR2 YSLEER come from the germline V gene. For the CDR3, the DNA is TGCGCCAGCAGCCACGAATACAATGGGAACAGGAGAGATACAAATTTT. Translated: CASSHEYNGNRRDTNF.

The chain combines TRBV7-2 with TRBJ2-7; TRBD1 is a possible D gene (5 bases). The ends were cut back, 7 bases at V and 0 bases at J, with 10 bases in the middle. Germline CDR1 and CDR2: SGHTA and FQGNSA. This CDR3 is 13 amino acids long. Here the CDR3 reads CASTWGSSYEQYF. Here the CDR3 DNA reads TGTGCCAGCACCTGGGGCAGCTCCTACGAGCAGTACTTC.

This chain links TRBV9 with TRBJ2-2, with D perhaps TRBD2 (6 bases). Germline V lookup: CDR1 SGDLS, CDR2 YYNGEE. V lost 4 bases and J 4 bases, leaving 17 bases between the germline ends. The CDR3 has 16 residues. CDR3 nucleotides: TGTGCCAGCAGCTCTCCAAGGGGAGGCCTCACCGGGGAGCTGTTTTTT. Encoded protein: CASSSPRGGLTGELFF.

The V and J genes are TRBV28 and TRBJ1-4; 9 nucleotides line up with TRBD1. The CDR3 covers 18 residues. Per germline, CDR1 MDHEN and CDR2 SYDVKM. The V and J ends lost 6 bases and 5 bases, in that order; junction bases with no gene match: 16. CDR3 DNA sequence: TGTGCCAGCAGCCCGGGACAGGGAGCGGGGACGGGGAATGAAAAACTGTTTTTT. This sequence encodes CASSPGQGAGTGNEKLFF.

The rearrangement links TRBV7-2 to TRBJ2-1, with 9 bases lining up with TRBD2. The CDR3 contains 15 residues. Trimming cost V 4 bases and J 2 bases; bases outside gene matches: 3. CDR1 is SGHTA and CDR2 is FQGNSA in the germline V gene. The CDR3 reads CASSSLAGAYNEQFF. As DNA, the CDR3 is TGTGCCAGCAGCTCGTTAGCGGGAGCCTACAATGAGCAGTTCTTC. Full variable domain (rest looked up from reference TRBV7-2 and TRBJ2-1): GAGVSQSPSNKVTEKGKDVELRCDPISGHTALYWYRQSLGQGLEFLIYFQGNSAPDKSGLPSDRFSAERTGGSVSTLTIQRTQQEDSAVYLCASSSLAGAYNEQFFGPGTRLTVL.

The chain carries TRBV11-3 and TRBJ2-2; D perhaps matches TRBD1 (6 bases). This CDR3 spans 13 amino acids. V lost 0 bases and J lost 7, with 6 bases in between. Germline V gene sequence: CDR1 SGHNT, CDR2 YENEEA. The CDR3 DNA reads TGTGCCAGCAGCTTAGACAGGGGCGGGGAGCTGTTTTTT. This encodes CASSLDRGGELFF.

The rearrangement uses TRBV28 and TRBJ1-6; 9 nucleotides line up with TRBD1. From germline, CDR1 is MDHEN and CDR2 SYDVKM. J lost 8 bases, V lost 8 bases, and 4 bases had no gene match. The CDR3 extends over 13 amino acids. For the CDR3, the DNA is TGTGCCAGCCTGGACAGGGGCGATTCACCCCTCCACTTT. Residues: CASLDRGDSPLHF.

This chain uses TRBV11-2 with TRBJ1-1, with D uncertain. The CDR3 covers 14 residues. V lost 1 base and J lost 2, with 8 bases in between. In germline, CDR1 is SGHAT, CDR2 FQNNGV. CDR3 DNA: TGTGCCAGCAGCTTAGGCGCACCCAACACTGAAGCTTTCTTT. Translating gives CASSLGAPNTEAFF.

The V gene is TRBV9, the J gene TRBJ1-4; D uncertain. Trimming shortened V by 3 bases and J by 0 bases, and 6 bases separated the two germline ends. Per the germline V gene, CDR1 is SGDLS and CDR2 is YYNGEE. CDR3 length: 14 residues. The CDR3 DNA reads TGTGCCAGCAGCGACAGATCAACTAATGAAAAACTGTTTTTT. Protein product: CASSDRSTNEKLFF.

This rearrangement joins TRBV12-3 or TRBV12-4 to TRBJ2-5; D ambiguous. This CDR3 is built from 12 residues. V shed 3 bases and J shed 7 bases, with 9 bases lying between them. This CDR3 is CASSFAGGTQYF. DNA of the CDR3: TGTGCCAGCAGTTTTGCCGGTGGGACCCAGTACTTC.

The chain joins TRBV28 to TRBJ2-1; D possibly corresponds to TRBD2 (5 bases). V lost 3 bases to trimming and J lost 0 bases, with 12 bases between them. The germline V gene encodes CDR1 MDHEN and CDR2 SYDVKM. CDR3 length: 16 residues. CDR3 DNA sequence: TGTGCCAGCAGTTTGGGAGCATGGAGCTCCTACAATGAGCAGTTCTTC. Its translation: CASSLGAWSSYNEQFF.

This chain connects TRBV19 to TRBJ2-4; 7 bases line up with TRBD2. V shed 7 bases, J shed 0 bases, and the junction held 12 bases outside the gene matches. CDR3 size: 17 residues. CDR1 and CDR2 (germline): LNHDA, SQIVND (reference sequence). This CDR3 reads CASKAGEAVIAKNIQYF. CDR3 DNA sequence: TGTGCCAGTAAGGCGGGGGAGGCCGTGATAGCCAAAAACATTCAGTACTTC.

The chain combines TRBV19 with TRBJ2-1, with 16 bases identical to TRBD2. This CDR3 is built from 19 residues. Germline values: CDR1 LNHDA, CDR2 SQIVND (reference sequence). With V trimmed by 3 bases and J by 7 bases, 12 bases remained unmatched. The CDR3 is CASSMGLAGGPSYVNEQFF. CDR3 nucleotide sequence: TGTGCCAGTAGTATGGGACTAGCGGGAGGGCCCTCCTACGTTAATGAGCAGTTCTTC.

This clone came up a few times. The rearrangement joins TRBV2 to TRBJ1-5; unclear D gene. Germline assignment: CDR1 SNHLY and CDR2 FYNNEI. V gave up 7 bases and J gave up 5 bases, with 15 bases separating them. The CDR3 contains 14 residues. CDR3 region: CASKNEVGHQPQHF. The CDR3 region has the DNA TGTGCCAGCAAGAACGAGGTGGGTCATCAGCCCCAGCATTTT.

V usage is TRBV6-5 and J usage is TRBJ2-5, with D unresolved. Germline V gene lookup returns CDR1 MNHEY and CDR2 SVGAGI. This CDR3 is built from 14 residues. V was clipped by 0 bases and J by 4 bases, with 9 bases between them. The CDR3 region is CASSYSYSGETQYF. The CDR3 DNA follows: TGTGCCAGCAGTTACTCGTACTCCGGAGAGACCCAGTACTTC.

The chain carries TRBV6-1 and TRBJ2-5, with D tentatively TRBD2 (5 bases). Germline CDR1 reads MNHNS; CDR2 reads SASEGT. Trimming took 0 bases from V and 0 from J, leaving 20 bases between them. CDR3 length equals 19 residues. CDR3 DNA: TGTGCCAGCAGTGAAGCGTCCCCGGGGTTCGGCTCGTACCAAGAGACCCAGTACTTC. Residues: CASSEASPGFGSYQETQYF.

The chain carries TRBV6-2 or TRBV6-3 and TRBJ1-5; 8 nucleotides align to TRBD1. The CDR3 contains 15 residues. The V gene end was trimmed by 5 bases and the J gene end by 7 bases; junction bases not matched to a gene: 10. Germline V gene lookup returns CDR1 MNHEY and CDR2 SVGEGT. This CDR3 is CASSRLFDRGQPQHF. The CDR3 nucleotides read TGTGCCAGCAGTCGTCTCTTCGACAGGGGACAGCCCCAGCATTTT.

The rearrangement uses TRBV7-9 and TRBJ1-4; TRBD1 is a possible D gene (5 bases). Between the trimmed V and J ends, which lost 1 base and 6 bases, there was a span of 12 bases. CDR1 is SEHNR, CDR2 FQNEAQ, per germline (reference sequence). The CDR3 loop spans 15 amino acids. This CDR3 is CASSLEWTRYEKLFF. As DNA, the CDR3 is TGTGCCAGCAGCTTAGAGTGGACACGATATGAAAAACTGTTTTTT.

The gene calls are TRBV5-1 and TRBJ2-2, with a weak D call TRBD2 (5 bases). The CDR3 has 15 residues. The V end lost 6 bases, the J end lost 0 bases, and 12 bases lay between the germline ends. Germline V gene sequence: CDR1 SGHRS, CDR2 YFSETQ. The chain's CDR3 is CASTPRRPNTGELFF. The CDR3 DNA is TGCGCCAGCACCCCTAGGAGGCCGAACACCGGGGAGCTGTTTTTT.

This clone was recorded only once. The gene calls are TRBV6-2 or TRBV6-3 and TRBJ1-6; no firm D call. This CDR3 contains 16 residues. CDR1 and CDR2 from the germline V gene are MNHEY and SVGEGT. Trimming removed 4 bases from V and 0 bases from J, with 10 bases in between. This chain's CDR3 is CASSSYRSSYNSPLHF. The CDR3 coding sequence is TGTGCCAGCAGTTCTTATCGGAGCTCCTATAATTCACCCCTCCACTTT.

This sequence joins TRBV5-1 and TRBJ2-1; TRBD1 agrees at 9 bases. The CDR3 loop spans 14 amino acids. Germline lookup yields CDR1 SGHRS and CDR2 YFSETQ. V was pared by 4 bases and J by 8 bases, with 7 bases of the junction left unmatched. DNA of the CDR3: TGCGCCAGCAGCACGGGACAGGGAGTAGATGAGCAGTTCTTC. It yields the protein CASSTGQGVDEQFF.

The CDR3 DNA follows: TGTGCCAGCAGCCCCTTGGTTGGGGGGGGCGATGGCTACACCTTC. Encoded protein: CASSPLVGGGDGYTF. The chain joins TRBV6-5 to TRBJ1-2; the D gene is possibly TRBD1 (6 bases). Trimming removed 6 bases at V and 6 bases at J, with 20 bases between. The CDR3 spans 15 residues. Germline-derived CDR1 and CDR2 are MNHEY and SVGAGI.

V and J are TRBV5-1 and TRBJ2-1; 9 bases map to TRBD1. The CDR3 sequence is 15 residues long. Losses at the gene ends were 0 bases for V and 8 bases for J; bases not matched to a gene: 6. Germline V lookup: CDR1 SGHRS, CDR2 YFSETQ. The CDR3 spells CASSLDRGPQDEQFF. The CDR3 region has the DNA TGCGCCAGCAGCTTGGACAGGGGGCCGCAGGATGAGCAGTTCTTC.

V and J are TRBV12-3 or TRBV12-4 and TRBJ2-3, with unresolved D. CDR3 length: 12 amino acids. V lost 3 bases to trimming and J lost 4 bases, with 5 bases between them. In DNA form, the CDR3 reads TGTGCCAGCAGTTTTCGGGCAGATACGCAGTATTTT. Amino acid sequence: CASSFRADTQYF.

The rearrangement links TRBV2 to TRBJ1-5; D remains ambiguous. Germline-derived CDR1 and CDR2 are SNHLY and FYNNEI. The CDR3 spans 14 residues. V gave up 4 bases and J gave up 2 bases, with 9 bases separating them. CDR3 sequence: CASSGGRGNQPQHF. The CDR3 DNA sequence: TGTGCCAGCAGTGGAGGGAGGGGCAATCAGCCCCAGCATTTT. The full variable domain, its missing parts supplied by reference TRBV2 and TRBJ1-5, is EPEVTQTPSHQVTQMGQEVILRCVPISNHLYFYWYRQILGQKVEFLVSFYNNEISEKSEIFDDQFSVERPDGSNFTLKIRSTKLEDSAMYFCASSGGRGNQPQHFGDGTRLSIL.